The rows below give T cell receptor beta chains drawn from one sample of a study of vaccination and CD4 T cells after COVID-19. These receptors lack a known antigen. TCRdb re-called the PCR reads through MiXCR, storing one row per CDR3 protein. In the table there are 20,000 to 25,000 distinct CDR3 sequences, 67% of which are singletons. The material sequenced was CD4+ T cells from blood, cultured in vitro, taken after SARS-CoV-2 vaccination. These TCRs come from a human donor who received a COVID-19 vaccine. Each CDR3 is given with its conserved first and last residue. A D gene is named only where the DNA matches it firmly. Expanded clones are given a class, and other clones once, few, many or no size at all.

clone_size,j_call,d_call,v_call,cdr3_nt,cdr3_aa
NA,TRBJ1-2,NA,TRBV10-3,TGTGCCATCAGCCTAGACCTGAACTATGGCTACACCTTC,CAISLDLNYGYTF
NA,TRBJ2-3,TRBD2,TRBV11-3,TGTGCCAGCAGCTCCCCTAAGACTAGCGGGAACACAGATACGCAGTATTTT,CASSSPKTSGNTDTQYF
few,TRBJ2-5,NA,TRBV20-1,TGCAGTGCTAAGCCGGGGGCCAGGGGAGAGACCCAGTACTTC,CSAKPGARGETQYF
NA,TRBJ1-2,NA,TRBV19,TGTGCCAGTAGTCGCGGTCCCCTGGCCGACTATGGCTACACCTTC,CASSRGPLADYGYTF
NA,TRBJ1-2,TRBD1,TRBV6-5,TGTGCCAGCAGTTACTCCGGACAGGGGACCTATGGCTACACCTTC,CASSYSGQGTYGYTF
NA,TRBJ1-2,NA,TRBV20-1,TGCAGTGCCTCTTCGGACTATGGCTACACCTTC,CSASSDYGYTF
NA,TRBJ1-3,NA,TRBV6-1,TGTGCCAGCAACGTCGGCCGCTCTGGAAACACCATATATTTT,CASNVGRSGNTIYF
NA,TRBJ1-3,NA,TRBV27,TGTGCCAGCAGTTCAAAGGGAACAAACACCATATATTTT,CASSSKGTNTIYF
NA,TRBJ1-2,NA,TRBV14,TGTGCCAGCAGCCAAGAGGGCAGCTTTGGACCAACTAACTATGGCTACACCTTC,CASSQEGSFGPTNYGYTF
NA,TRBJ1-5,NA,TRBV27,TGTGCCAGCAGCCCGCCTGGCAGCCTCTATAGCAATCAGCCCCAGCATTTT,CASSPPGSLYSNQPQHF
NA,TRBJ2-5,NA,TRBV5-6,TGTGCCACCGGCGGGGTCAGGCAGGAGACCCAGTACTTC,CATGGVRQETQYF
NA,TRBJ2-7,NA,TRBV5-1,TGCGCCAGCAGCTTGGATACAGGGTCCTACGAGCAGTACTTC,CASSLDTGSYEQYF
NA,TRBJ1-2,NA,TRBV7-2,TGTGCCAGCAGCTTAGTAGGGGGGGGCTACACCTTC,CASSLVGGGYTF
NA,TRBJ1-2,TRBD1,TRBV6-4,TGTGCCAGCAGCGTGGGACAGGGGGGATCCTATGGCTACACCTTC,CASSVGQGGSYGYTF
NA,TRBJ1-5,TRBD1,TRBV7-7,TGTGCCAGCAGCCCCCCTGTGGGGACAGACTATCAGCCCCAGCATTTT,CASSPPVGTDYQPQHF
NA,TRBJ2-2,TRBD2,TRBV27,TGTGCCAGCAGTCCCCTAGCGGGGAACACCGGGGAGCTGTTTTTT,CASSPLAGNTGELFF
once,TRBJ2-5,TRBD2,TRBV7-8,TGTGCCAGCAGCTTGGCTAGCGGGGGGCAAGAGACCCAGTACTTC,CASSLASGGQETQYF
NA,TRBJ1-2,NA,TRBV2,TGTGCCAGCGCCCCCGGGGGCAACGGCTACACCTTC,CASAPGGNGYTF
once,TRBJ2-3,TRBD2,TRBV11-2,TGTGCCAGCAGCCGATCTTACCCTAGCGGGGGGGGCGCAGATACGCAGTATTTT,CASSRSYPSGGGADTQYF
NA,TRBJ2-3,NA,TRBV12-5,TGTGCTAGTGGTTTAACTAGGTCAGATACGCAGTATTTT,CASGLTRSDTQYF
once,TRBJ2-7,NA,TRBV10-1,TGCGCCAGAAGACAGATTTACTCCTACGAGCAGTACTTC,CARRQIYSYEQYF
NA,TRBJ1-1,NA,TRBV6-1,TGTGCCAGCACCTCGAAGGGGGGGAACACTGAAGCTTTCTTT,CASTSKGGNTEAFF
NA,TRBJ1-5,TRBD1,TRBV6-2/TRBV6-3,TGTGCCACCTGGGGGACAGGACGGCAGCCCCAGCATTTT,CATWGTGRQPQHF
NA,TRBJ1-2,NA,TRBV6-5,TGTGCCAGCAGTTACTCGCAGGGATTAAATGGCTACACCTTC,CASSYSQGLNGYTF
NA,TRBJ2-5,NA,TRBV6-1,TGTGCCAGCAGAGAACGTCAGGCGGAGACCCAGTACTTC,CASRERQAETQYF
NA,TRBJ1-2,NA,TRBV6-1,TGTGCCAGCAGCGAGGGAGTCGAGCAGGCACTCTATGGCTACACCTTC,CASSEGVEQALYGYTF
NA,TRBJ1-2,TRBD1,TRBV6-1,TGTGCCAGCAGTAGCGGACCGGGACAGGGAGCGCCTGGCTACACCTTC,CASSSGPGQGAPGYTF
NA,TRBJ1-1,NA,TRBV20-1,TGCAGTGCTACCGGTGGGGACACTGAAGCTTTCTTT,CSATGGDTEAFF
few,TRBJ2-5,NA,TRBV20-1,TGCAGTGCTGGACTCGAGGAGACCCAGTACTTC,CSAGLEETQYF
NA,TRBJ1-1,NA,TRBV19,TGTGCCAGTAGTATCGGTTTGGCAGGGAAAGCTTTCTTT,CASSIGLAGKAFF